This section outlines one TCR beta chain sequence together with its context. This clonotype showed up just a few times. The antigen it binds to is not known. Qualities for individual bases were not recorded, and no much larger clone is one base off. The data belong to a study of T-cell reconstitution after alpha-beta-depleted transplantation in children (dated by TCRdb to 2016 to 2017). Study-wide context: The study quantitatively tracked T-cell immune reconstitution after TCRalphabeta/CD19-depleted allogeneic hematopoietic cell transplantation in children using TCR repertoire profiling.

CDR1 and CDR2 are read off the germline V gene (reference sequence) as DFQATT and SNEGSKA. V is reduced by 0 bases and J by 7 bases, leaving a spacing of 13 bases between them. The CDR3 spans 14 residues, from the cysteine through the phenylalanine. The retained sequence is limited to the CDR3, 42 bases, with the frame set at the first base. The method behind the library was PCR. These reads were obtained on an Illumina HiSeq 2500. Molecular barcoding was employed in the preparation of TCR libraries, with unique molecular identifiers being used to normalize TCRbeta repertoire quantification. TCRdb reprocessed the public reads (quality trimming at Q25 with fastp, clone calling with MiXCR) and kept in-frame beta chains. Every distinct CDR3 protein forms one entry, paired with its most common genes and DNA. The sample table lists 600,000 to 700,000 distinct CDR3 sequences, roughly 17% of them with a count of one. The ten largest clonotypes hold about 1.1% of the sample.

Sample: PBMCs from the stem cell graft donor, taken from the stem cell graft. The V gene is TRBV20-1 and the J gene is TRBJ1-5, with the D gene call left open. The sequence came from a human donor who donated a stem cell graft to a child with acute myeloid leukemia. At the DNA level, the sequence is TGCAGTGCTAGAGATTTCACCGGGAAACAGCCCCAGCATTTT. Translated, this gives CSARDFTGKQPQHF.